The 14 T cell receptor beta chains presented below share a single source sample, sequenced in a study of T cells in localized non-small cell lung cancer. The data were produced by immunoSEQ multiplex PCR, yet TCRdb's version contains in-frame clones alone and is incomplete. The sample lists around 40,000 clones; about 83% were seen once. The source was PBMCs, collected before any cancer treatment. The receptors come from a man aged 40 to 70 with stage II lung adenocarcinoma.

The chain has TRBV9 and TRBJ1-2; 9 positions match TRBD1. The CDR3 length is 15 residues. From germline, CDR1 is SGDLS and CDR2 YYNGEE. V lost 4 bases, J lost 5 bases, and 9 bases stayed unmatched. The CDR3 is CASSIETGTGYGYTF. The DNA for the CDR3 is TGTGCCAGCAGCATCGAAACCGGGACAGGGTATGGCTACACCTTC.

The chain employs TRBV6-5 and TRBJ1-1; 7 nucleotides match TRBD1. The germline CDR1 and CDR2 sequences are MNHEY and SVGAGI. The CDR3 consists of 15 residues. After removal of 0 bases from V and 4 bases from J, the junction contained 5 bases not matched to a gene. The CDR3 reads CASSYSNRGTTEAFF. For the CDR3, the DNA is TGTGCCAGCAGTTACTCGAACAGGGGTACCACTGAAGCTTTCTTT.

The V call is TRBV29-1, the J call TRBJ1-1, with D possibly TRBD1 on 5 matching bases. Looked up from germline, CDR1 is SQVTM and CDR2 is ANQGSEA. Trimming shortened V by 7 bases and J by 1 base, and 13 bases separated the two germline ends. There are 13 residues in the CDR3. The CDR3 spells CSAGGPANTEAFF. DNA of the CDR3: TGCAGCGCCGGGGGTCCCGCGAACACTGAAGCTTTCTTT.

This clone was found once. This sequence joins TRBV9 and TRBJ1-5; no clear D gene. Trimming removed 2 bases at V and 4 bases at J, with 7 bases between. This CDR3 is built from 13 residues. The V gene's germline CDR1 is SGDLS and CDR2 YYNGEE. The CDR3 sequence is CASSVGVNQPQHF. DNA for the CDR3: TGTGCCAGCAGCGTCGGAGTAAATCAGCCCCAGCATTTT.

The chain couples TRBV6-5 to TRBJ1-2; D gene unclear. The CDR3 contains 14 residues. Looked up from germline, CDR1 is MNHEY and CDR2 is SVGAGI. V was cut by 5 bases and J by 4 bases, with 14 bases left in between. CDR3 region: CASSGIGRAYGYTF. Here the CDR3 DNA reads TGTGCCAGCAGTGGTATAGGGAGGGCCTATGGCTACACCTTC.

The gene calls are TRBV29-1 and TRBJ1-2; tentatively, D is TRBD1 (6 bases). The CDR3 spans 12 residues. CDR1 SQVTM and CDR2 ANQGSEA come from the germline V gene. V was pared by 4 bases and J by 7 bases, with 13 bases between. The CDR3 loop is CSVGGGMAGYTF. CDR3 bases: TGCAGCGTTGGAGGGGGTATGGCTGGCTACACCTTC.

The chain recombines TRBV4-3 with TRBJ2-2; D gene uncertain. The CDR3 length is 15 residues. Germline loops: CDR1 LGHNA, CDR2 YSLEER. Deletions cut 0 bases from V and 3 bases from J, with 8 bases between. As DNA, the CDR3 is TGCGCCAGCAGCCAAGATTTGCAGTACACCGGGGAGCTGTTTTTT. This translates into CASSQDLQYTGELFF.

In this sample, this clone turned up once. The chain uses TRBV18 and TRBJ1-4; D is ambiguous. V dropped 4 bases and J dropped 5 bases, with 23 bases sitting between them. Per germline, CDR1 KGHSH and CDR2 LQKENI. The CDR3 has 18 amino acids. Written as DNA, the CDR3 is TGTGCCAGCTCACACGACACCCTTGGGCGGGGTCAAAATGAAAAACTGTTTTTT. Encoded protein: CASSHDTLGRGQNEKLFF.

The CDR3 region is CASSGQKNTGELFF. The CDR3 region has the DNA TGTGCCAGCAGTGGACAGAAGAACACCGGGGAGCTGTTTTTT. V is TRBV7-6 and J is TRBJ2-2; D may be TRBD1 (6 bases). CDR1 and CDR2 from the germline V gene are SGHVS and FNYEAQ. The CDR3 has 14 residues. Trimming removed 6 bases at V and 1 base at J, with 9 bases between.

CDR3 sequence reads: CASSIPRETQYF. The CDR3 DNA reads TGTGCCAGCAGTATCCCGCGGGAGACCCAGTACTTC. The rearrangement joins TRBV28 to TRBJ2-5; no firm D call. Per the germline V gene, CDR1 is MDHEN and CDR2 is SYDVKM. The CDR3 spans 12 residues. V was clipped by 5 bases and J by 5 bases, with 9 bases between them.

The chain uses TRBV4-3 and TRBJ2-1; 8 bases line up with TRBD2. This CDR3 spans 15 amino acids. The trim removed 0 bases at V and 9 bases at J, leaving 7 bases unmatched. Germline V CDR1 and CDR2: LGHNA, YSLEER. CDR3 sequence: CASSQDTGTRVEQFF. The CDR3, as DNA: TGCGCCAGCAGCCAAGATACCGGGACTAGAGTTGAGCAGTTCTTC.

This rearrangement joins TRBV7-2 to TRBJ2-7; the D gene is possibly TRBD1 (7 bases). The CDR3 covers 16 residues. In germline, CDR1 is SGHTA, CDR2 FQGNSA. Deletions cut 2 bases from V and 2 bases from J, with 16 bases between. The CDR3 bases are TGTGCCAGCAGCTTAAATCAGGGGGGTTACACCTACGAGCAGTACTTC. As protein: CASSLNQGGYTYEQYF.

The J gene is TRBJ1-1, the V gene TRBV5-1; D remains unclear. V was pared by 0 bases and J by 5 bases, with 14 bases between. The CDR3 is made up of 15 amino acids. CDR1 and CDR2 (germline): SGHRS, YFSETQ. CDR3 in amino acids: CASSLGSRSGTEAFF. CDR3 nucleotides: TGCGCCAGCAGCTTGGGAAGCAGGTCGGGTACTGAAGCTTTCTTT. Filled out from reference TRBV5-1 and TRBJ1-1, the complete variable domain reads KAGVTQTPRYLIKTRGQQVTLSCSPISGHRSVSWYQQTPGQGLQFLFEYFSETQRNKGNFPGRFSGRQFSNSRSEMNVSTLELGDSALYLCASSLGSRSGTEAFFGQGTRLTVV.

The chain links TRBV28 to TRBJ2-7; D might be TRBD2 (5 bases). V was cut by 6 bases and J by 3 bases, with 12 bases left in between. CDR3 length: 13 amino acids. The germline V gene has CDR1 MDHEN and CDR2 SYDVKM. The CDR3 region is CASSPPGVYEQYF. CDR3 sequence (DNA): TGTGCCAGCAGCCCGCCCGGGGTCTACGAGCAGTACTTC. The variable domain in full, with the rest retrieved from reference TRBV28 and TRBJ2-7, is DVKVTQSSRYLVKRTGEKVFLECVQDMDHENMFWYRQDPGLGLRLIYFSYDVKMKEKGDIPEGYSVSREKKERFSLILESASTNQTSMYLCASSPPGVYEQYFGPGTRLTVT.